Below are 4 T cell receptor beta chains sequenced from a single sample in a study of siplizumab effects on memory and regulatory T cells. TCRdb keeps only in-frame clones here, not all; method: immunoSEQ multiplex PCR. This table has about 100,000 clones, 85% to 95% appearing once. Sequenced input: non-Treg CD4+ T cells sorted from blood. These receptors were obtained from a human donor in good health.

The gene calls are TRBV18 and TRBJ1-4; tentative D call: TRBD1 (5 bases). Germline V CDR1 and CDR2: KGHSH, LQKENI. Trimming removed 4 bases from V and 2 bases from J, with 8 bases in between. CDR3 size: 14 residues. The DNA of the CDR3 is TGTGCCAGCTCACAGGGGCCCACTAATGAAAAACTGTTTTTT. Its translation is CASSQGPTNEKLFF.

V and J are TRBV19 and TRBJ2-3, with D possibly matching TRBD1 (6 bases). Germline loops: CDR1 LNHDA, CDR2 SQIVND (reference sequence). Trimming cost V 3 bases and J 5 bases, with 18 bases left between them. This CDR3 contains 16 residues. The DNA for the CDR3 is TGTGCCAGTAGTATCCCCGGGGCGCAGGGGATAGATACGCAGTATTTT. This translates into CASSIPGAQGIDTQYF.

This clone was recorded a few times. The chain carries TRBV9 and TRBJ2-3, with TRBD1 matching 7 bases. Germline V gives CDR1 SGDLS, CDR2 YYNGEE. CDR3 length: 15 residues. Germline trimming cut 0 bases from V and 2 bases from J; bases unmatched to any gene: 3. CDR3 nucleotides: TGTGCCAGCAGCGTAGACAGGGGCAACACAGATACGCAGTATTTT. Protein: CASSVDRGNTDTQYF.

This clone was observed a single time. The chain employs TRBV7-3 and TRBJ2-3, with a possible D match to TRBD1 (6 bases). There are 15 residues in the CDR3. V was trimmed by 5 bases and J by 4 bases, leaving 16 bases between them. Per germline, CDR1 SGHTA and CDR2 FQGTGA. The CDR3 DNA is TGTGCCAGCAGCCACAGGGCCGGAGAAGCAGATACGCAGTATTTT. The encoded protein is CASSHRAGEADTQYF.